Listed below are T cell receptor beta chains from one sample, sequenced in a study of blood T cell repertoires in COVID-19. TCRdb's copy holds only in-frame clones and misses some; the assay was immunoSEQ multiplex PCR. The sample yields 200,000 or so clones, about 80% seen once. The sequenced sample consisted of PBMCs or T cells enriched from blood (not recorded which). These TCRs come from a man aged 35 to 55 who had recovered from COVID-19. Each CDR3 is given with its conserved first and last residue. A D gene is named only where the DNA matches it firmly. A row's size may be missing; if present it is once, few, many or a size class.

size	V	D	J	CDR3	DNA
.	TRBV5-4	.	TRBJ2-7	CASSLGGPSYEQYF	TGTGCCAGCAGCTTGGGCGGGCCGTCCTACGAGCAGTACTTC
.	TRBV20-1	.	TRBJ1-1	CSASVTVMNTEAFF	TGCAGTGCTAGTGTGACAGTTATGAACACTGAAGCTTTCTTT
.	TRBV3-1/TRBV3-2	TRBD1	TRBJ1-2	CASSSIGTDSYGYTF	TGTGCCAGCAGCTCAATAGGGACAGATAGCTATGGCTACACCTTC
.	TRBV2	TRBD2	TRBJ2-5	CASSELAGGLYQETQYF	TGTGCCAGCAGTGAACTAGCGGGGGGGCTGTACCAAGAGACCCAGTACTTC
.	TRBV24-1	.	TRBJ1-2	CATSESARSYGYTF	TGTGCCACCAGTGAGTCGGCCAGGTCCTATGGCTACACCTTC
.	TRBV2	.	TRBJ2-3	CASSLRSAYTDTQYF	TGTGCCAGCAGCTTGCGGAGCGCCTACACAGATACGCAGTATTTT
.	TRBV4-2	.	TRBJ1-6	CASSPQPQSASSSYNSPLHF	TGTGCCAGCAGCCCTCAGCCCCAGAGCGCCTCGAGCTCCTATAATTCACCCCTCCACTTT
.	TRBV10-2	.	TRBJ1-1	CASGRGGEDTEAFF	TGCGCCAGCGGGAGGGGGGGCGAGGACACTGAAGCTTTCTTT
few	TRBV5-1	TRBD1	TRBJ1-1	CASSAGTGSNTEAFF	TGCGCCAGCAGCGCCGGGACAGGATCGAACACTGAAGCTTTCTTT
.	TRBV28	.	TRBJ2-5	CASSWRGQQETQYF	TGTGCCAGCAGTTGGCGGGGGCAGCAAGAGACCCAGTACTTC
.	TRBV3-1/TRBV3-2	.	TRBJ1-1	CAIAPDRNTEAFF	TGTGCCATCGCTCCGGACAGAAACACTGAAGCTTTCTTT
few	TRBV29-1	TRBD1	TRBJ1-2	CSVEGQANYGYTF	TGCAGCGTTGAGGGACAGGCTAACTATGGCTACACCTTC
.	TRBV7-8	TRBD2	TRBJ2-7	CASSRGGRGLAGEQAYEQYF	TGTGCCAGCAGCCGAGGGGGTCGTGGACTAGCGGGGGAGCAGGCCTACGAGCAGTACTTC
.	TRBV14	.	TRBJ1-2	CASSQGQDYGYTF	TGTGCCAGCAGCCAAGGACAGGACTATGGCTACACCTTC
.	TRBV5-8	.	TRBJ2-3	CASSLEQGTDTQYF	TGTGCCAGCAGCTTGGAACAGGGCACAGATACGCAGTATTTT
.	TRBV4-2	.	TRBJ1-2	CASSQGPGGYTF	TGTGCCAGCAGCCAAGGGCCCGGGGGGTACACCTTC
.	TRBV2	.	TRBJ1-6	CASSEAKGGSYLHF	TGTGCCAGCAGTGAAGCTAAGGGCGGGAGTTACCTCCACTTT
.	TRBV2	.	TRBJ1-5	CASSEGAHSNQPQHF	TGTGCCAGCAGTGAGGGGGCCCATAGCAATCAGCCCCAGCATTTT
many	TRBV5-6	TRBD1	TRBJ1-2	CASSLVPGQAAGGYTF	TGTGCCAGCAGCTTGGTTCCGGGACAGGCAGCGGGGGGCTACACCTTC
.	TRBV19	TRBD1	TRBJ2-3	CASSIVQGPGDTQYF	TGTGCCAGTAGTATAGTACAGGGGCCCGGAGATACGCAGTATTTT
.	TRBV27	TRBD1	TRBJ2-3	CAVRQGSADTQYF	TGTGCCGTGAGACAGGGGTCTGCAGATACGCAGTATTTT
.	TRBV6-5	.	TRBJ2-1	CASGRAYNEQFF	TGTGCCAGCGGCAGGGCTTACAATGAGCAGTTCTTC
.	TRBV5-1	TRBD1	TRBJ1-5	CASSLGTDYNQPQHF	TGCGCCAGCAGCTTAGGGACAGATTACAATCAGCCCCAGCATTTT
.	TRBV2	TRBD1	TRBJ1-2	CASSGGDRGIGYTF	TGTGCCAGCAGTGGGGGGGACAGGGGGATTGGCTACACCTTC
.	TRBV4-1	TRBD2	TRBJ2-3	CASSQGVTSGATDTQYF	TGCGCCAGCAGCCAAGGGGTGACTAGCGGGGCGACAGATACGCAGTATTTT
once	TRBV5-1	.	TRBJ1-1	CASSRRTGMNTEAFF	TGCGCCAGCAGCCGTCGGACGGGGATGAACACTGAAGCTTTCTTT
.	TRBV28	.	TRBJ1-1	CASRTGASEAFF	TGTGCCAGCAGGACAGGAGCAAGTGAAGCTTTCTTT
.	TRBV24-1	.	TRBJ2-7	CATSATSGYGGDYEQYF	TGTGCCACCAGTGCCACTTCGGGGTACGGCGGTGACTACGAGCAGTACTTC
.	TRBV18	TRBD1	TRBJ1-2	CASSPPDFRDRDPSDYGYTF	TGTGCCAGCTCACCACCCGATTTCAGGGACAGGGACCCCTCAGATTATGGCTACACCTTC
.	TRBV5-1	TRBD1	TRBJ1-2	CASSLSGRGNYGYTF	TGCGCCAGCAGCTTAAGCGGCAGGGGGAACTATGGCTACACCTTC
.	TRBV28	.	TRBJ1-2	CASSLGQYGYTF	TGTGCCAGCAGTTTAGGGCAATATGGCTACACCTTC
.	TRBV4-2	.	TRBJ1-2	CASSQPAGVVYGYTF	TGTGCCAGCAGCCAACCCGCCGGGGTCGTCTATGGCTACACCTTC
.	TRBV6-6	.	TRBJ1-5	CASSNAGVGSNQPQHF	TGTGCCAGCAGTAACGCCGGGGTAGGGAGCAATCAGCCCCAGCATTTT
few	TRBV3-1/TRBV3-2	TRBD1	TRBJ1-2	CASSHADRVYGYTF	TGTGCCAGCAGCCATGCGGACAGGGTCTATGGCTACACCTTC
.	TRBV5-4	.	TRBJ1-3	CASSWGTGGVGNTIYF	TGTGCCAGCAGCTGGGGGACGGGGGGAGTTGGAAACACCATATATTTT
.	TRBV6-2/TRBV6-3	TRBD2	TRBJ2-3	CASSYSSGDTDTQYF	TGTGCCAGCAGTTACTCGAGCGGGGATACAGATACGCAGTATTTT
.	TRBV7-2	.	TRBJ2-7	CASSSQGGVYEQYF	TGTGCCAGCAGCTCGCAGGGGGGAGTCTACGAGCAGTACTTC
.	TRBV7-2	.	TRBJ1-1	CASSLMLSGPGYAFF	TGTGCCAGCAGCTTAATGTTATCAGGGCCCGGTTACGCTTTCTTT
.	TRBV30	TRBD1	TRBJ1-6	CAWNPRTGDWNSPLHF	TGTGCCTGGAACCCACGGACAGGGGATTGGAATTCACCCCTCCACTTT
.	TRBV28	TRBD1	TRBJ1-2	CASSYPFRTGMKNGYTF	TGTGCCAGCAGTTACCCCTTTAGGACAGGGATGAAGAATGGCTACACCTTC
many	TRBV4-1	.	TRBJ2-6	CASSREHSGANVLTF	TGCGCCAGCAGCCGGGAGCACTCTGGGGCCAACGTCCTGACTTTC
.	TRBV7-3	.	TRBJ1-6	CASSLTYEGSPLHF	TGTGCCAGCAGCTTAACGTACGAGGGATCACCCCTCCACTTT
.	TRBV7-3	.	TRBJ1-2	CASSQSADNGYTF	TGTGCCAGCAGCCAATCGGCAGACAATGGCTACACCTTC
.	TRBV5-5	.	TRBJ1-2	CASRPGTEGYGYTF	TGTGCCAGCAGGCCCGGGACGGAGGGCTATGGCTACACCTTC
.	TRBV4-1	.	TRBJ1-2	CASSQVPRQNYGYTF	TGCGCCAGCAGCCAAGTACCTCGCCAGAACTATGGCTACACCTTC
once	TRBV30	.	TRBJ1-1	CAWRPGRVPEAFF	TGTGCCTGGAGGCCCGGCAGGGTACCTGAAGCTTTCTTT